Sequencing of this T cell receptor (beta chain) was carried out in a study of regulatory T cells in long-lasting Graves disease. Study results and caveats: The sample size was small, and this may have reduced accuracy. Study of thyroid tissue was not done, with only peripheral blood studied. Persistent disease exhibited a predilection for TRBV28, TRBJ1-2 and TRBJ2-5.

Regarding time point: newly diagnosed GD, antithyroid drugs for less than 3 months. The TCR library used RNA extracted from PBMCs. An endocrinology department located in Xi'an, China, was where the patients came from. CDR3-region Arm-PCR and iRepertoire HTBI primers produced the TCR beta libraries. TCRdb reprocessed the multiplex PCR reads via MiXCR and lists one record per CDR3 protein. The repertoire includes around 480,000 distinct CDR3 sequences, about a sixth of them detected once, and over 9% sits in the top ten. In this sample, this clonotype turned up a few times. Antigen: not known. V was clipped by 4 bases and J by 6 bases, with 11 bases between them. The germline gives CDR1 MNHEY, CDR2 SMNVEV (reference sequence). The CDR3 length is 13 residues. These data also featured in a second study, about T cells in Graves' hyperthyroidism and ophthalmopathy.

V and J are TRBV27 and TRBJ2-3; D is undetermined. The TCR comes from a man between 35 and 55 years old with Graves disease. Sample: peripheral blood mononuclear cells (PBMCs), taken at new diagnosis, from a patient treated with antithyroid drugs. The CDR3 loop reads CASSSRPRDTQYF. CDR3 bases: TGTGCCAGCAGTTCCCGGCCTCGGGATACGCAGTATTTT.